This T cell receptor (beta chain) was documented in a study of cytomegalovirus exposure and HLA in healthy donors. A note on this clone: An end of the junction does not agree with germline; a read error may underlie this.

The CDR3 is 13 residues long. CDR1 is SEHNR and CDR2 is FQNEAQ in the germline V gene (reference sequence). Both 60 Vbeta primers and 13 Jbeta primers went into the PCR. This table comes from immunoSEQ multiplex PCR, and its TCRdb copy is limited to in-frame clones, with some not included. This sample carries 150,000 or so clones, approximately 79% of them seen once, and the ten largest clones take over 11%. This TCR was recovered from a man in his fifties in good health and CMV-seropositive. The V call is TRBV7-9, the J call TRBJ2-7, with D maybe TRBD1 (5 bases). Input material: PBMCs. In DNA form, the CDR3 reads TGTTCCAGCAGCCCCCCAGGGACCTACGAGCAGTACTTC. This codes for CSSSPPGTYEQYF.